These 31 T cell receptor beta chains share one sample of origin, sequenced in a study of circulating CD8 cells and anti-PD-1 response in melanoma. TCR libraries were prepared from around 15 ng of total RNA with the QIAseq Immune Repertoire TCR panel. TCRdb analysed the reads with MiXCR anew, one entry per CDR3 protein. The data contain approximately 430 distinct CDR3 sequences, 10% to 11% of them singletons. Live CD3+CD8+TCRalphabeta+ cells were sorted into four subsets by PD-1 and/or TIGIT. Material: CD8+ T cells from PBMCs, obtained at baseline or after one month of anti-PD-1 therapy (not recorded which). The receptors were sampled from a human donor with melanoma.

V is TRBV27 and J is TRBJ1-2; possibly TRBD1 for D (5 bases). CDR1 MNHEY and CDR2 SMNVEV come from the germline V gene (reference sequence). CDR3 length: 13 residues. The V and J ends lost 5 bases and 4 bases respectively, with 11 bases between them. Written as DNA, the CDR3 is TGTGCCAGCAGTGGGGACGTCGGCTATGGCTACACCTTC. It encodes CASSGDVGYGYTF.

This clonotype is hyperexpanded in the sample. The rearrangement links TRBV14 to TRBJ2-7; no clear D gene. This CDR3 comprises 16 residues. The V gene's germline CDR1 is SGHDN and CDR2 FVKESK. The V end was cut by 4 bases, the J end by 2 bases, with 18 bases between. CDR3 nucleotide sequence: TGTGCCAGCAGCCTGCTGGATAAGAAAATAGCCTACGAGCAGTACTTC. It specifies CASSLLDKKIAYEQYF. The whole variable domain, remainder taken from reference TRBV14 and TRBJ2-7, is EAGVTQFPSHSVIEKGQTVTLRCDPISGHDNLYWYRRVMGKEIKFLLHFVKESKQDESGMPNNRFLAERTGGTYSTLKVQPAELEDSGVYFCASSLLDKKIAYEQYFGPGTRLTVT.

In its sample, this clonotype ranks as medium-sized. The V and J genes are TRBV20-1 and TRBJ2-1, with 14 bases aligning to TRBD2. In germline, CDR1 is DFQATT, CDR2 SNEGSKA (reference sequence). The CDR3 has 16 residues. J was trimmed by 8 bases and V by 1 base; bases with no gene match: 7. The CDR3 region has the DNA TGCAGTGCTAGAGGTCTGGGACTAGCGGGAGAGGATGAGCAGTTCTTC. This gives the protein CSARGLGLAGEDEQFF.

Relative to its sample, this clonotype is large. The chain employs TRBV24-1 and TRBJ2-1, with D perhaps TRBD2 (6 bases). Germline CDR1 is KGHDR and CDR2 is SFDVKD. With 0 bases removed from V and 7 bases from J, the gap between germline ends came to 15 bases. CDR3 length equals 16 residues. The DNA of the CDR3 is TGTGCCACCAGTGATTTGGGGACTTCGACCGGGAATGAGCAGTTCTTC. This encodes CATSDLGTSTGNEQFF.

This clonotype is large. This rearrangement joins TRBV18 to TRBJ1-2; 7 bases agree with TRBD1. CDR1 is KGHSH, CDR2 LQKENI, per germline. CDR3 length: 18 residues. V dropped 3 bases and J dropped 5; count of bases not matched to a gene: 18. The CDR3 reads CASSPEYRRRGQVYGYTF. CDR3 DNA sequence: TGTGCCAGCTCACCGGAGTATAGACGAAGGGGGCAGGTATATGGCTACACCTTC.

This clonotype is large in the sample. This CDR3 is CASSPGTGVDEQYF. CDR3 nucleotides: TGTGCCAGCAGTCCCGGGACAGGGGTAGACGAGCAGTACTTC. The rearrangement links TRBV2 to TRBJ2-7; 10 bases match TRBD1. Germline CDR1 reads SNHLY; CDR2 reads FYNNEI. V was pared by 5 bases and J by 5 bases, with 6 bases of the junction left unmatched. The CDR3 runs 14 residues.

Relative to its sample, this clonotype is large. This CDR3 is CASSPLAGPDTQYF. The CDR3 DNA reads TGCGCCAGCAGCCCACTAGCGGGACCAGATACGCAGTATTTT. This sequence joins TRBV4-1 and TRBJ2-3; 10 bases match TRBD2. Germline lookup yields CDR1 MGHRA and CDR2 YSYEKL. V was pared by 4 bases and J by 4 bases, with 2 bases of the junction left unmatched. The CDR3 has 14 residues.

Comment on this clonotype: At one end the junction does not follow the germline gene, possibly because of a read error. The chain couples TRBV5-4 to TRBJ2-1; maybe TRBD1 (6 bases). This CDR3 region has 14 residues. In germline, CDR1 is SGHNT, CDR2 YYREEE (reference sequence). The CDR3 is CASSPQGTAYEQCF. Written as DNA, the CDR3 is TGTGCCAGCAGCCCGCAGGGGACCGCCTACGAGCAGTGCTTC.

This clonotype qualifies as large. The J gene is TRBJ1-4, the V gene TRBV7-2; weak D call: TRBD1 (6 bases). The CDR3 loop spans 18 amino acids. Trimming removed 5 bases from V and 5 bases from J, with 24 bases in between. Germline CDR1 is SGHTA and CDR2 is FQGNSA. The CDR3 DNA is TGTGCCAGCAGCGCGACTTATGGGACATCATACCCAAATGAAAAACTGTTTTTT. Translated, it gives CASSATYGTSYPNEKLFF.

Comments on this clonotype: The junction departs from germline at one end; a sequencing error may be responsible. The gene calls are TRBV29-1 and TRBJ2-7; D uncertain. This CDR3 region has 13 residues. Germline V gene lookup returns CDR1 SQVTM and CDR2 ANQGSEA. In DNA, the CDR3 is TGCTGCGTTGAATCCAGAAACTCCTACGAGCAGTACTTC. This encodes CCVESRNSYEQYF.

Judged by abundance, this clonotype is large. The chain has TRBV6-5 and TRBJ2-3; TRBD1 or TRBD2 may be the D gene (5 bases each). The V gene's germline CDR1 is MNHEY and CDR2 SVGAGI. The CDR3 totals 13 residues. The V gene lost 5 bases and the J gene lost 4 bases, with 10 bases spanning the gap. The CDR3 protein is CASSVGAADTQYF. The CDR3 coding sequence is TGTGCCAGCAGTGTCGGGGCTGCAGATACGCAGTATTTT.

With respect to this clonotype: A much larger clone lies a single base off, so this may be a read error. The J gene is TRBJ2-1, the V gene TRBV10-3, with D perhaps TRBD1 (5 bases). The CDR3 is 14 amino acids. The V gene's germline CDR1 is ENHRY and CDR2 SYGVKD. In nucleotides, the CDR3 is TGTGCCATCAGTGACAGGGCATCCTACAATGAGCAGCTCTTC. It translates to CAISDRASYNEQLF.

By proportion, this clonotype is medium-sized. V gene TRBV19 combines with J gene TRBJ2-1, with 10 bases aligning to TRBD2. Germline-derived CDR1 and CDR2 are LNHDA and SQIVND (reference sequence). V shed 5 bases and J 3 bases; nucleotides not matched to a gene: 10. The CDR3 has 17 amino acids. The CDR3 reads CASSAKFGLAVYNEQFF. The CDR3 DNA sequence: TGTGCCAGTAGTGCTAAGTTCGGACTAGCGGTCTACAATGAGCAGTTCTTC.

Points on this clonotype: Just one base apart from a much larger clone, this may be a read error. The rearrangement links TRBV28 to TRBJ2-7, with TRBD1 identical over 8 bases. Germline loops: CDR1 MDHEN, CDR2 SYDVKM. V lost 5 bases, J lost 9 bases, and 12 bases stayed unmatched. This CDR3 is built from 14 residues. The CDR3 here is CASSEGQGHFGQYF. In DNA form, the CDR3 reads TGTGCCAGCAGTGAAGGACAGGGCCACTTTGGGCAGTACTTC.

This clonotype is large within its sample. CDR3 residues: CASSTGQLQYF. The CDR3 DNA reads as TGTGCCAGCAGCACGGGACAATTGCAGTATTTT. The V call is TRBV7-3, the J call TRBJ2-3; a possible D gene is TRBD1 (6 bases). The CDR3 extends over 11 amino acids. The V and J ends lost 5 bases and 11 bases respectively, with 11 bases between them. From germline, CDR1 is SGHTA and CDR2 FQGTGA.

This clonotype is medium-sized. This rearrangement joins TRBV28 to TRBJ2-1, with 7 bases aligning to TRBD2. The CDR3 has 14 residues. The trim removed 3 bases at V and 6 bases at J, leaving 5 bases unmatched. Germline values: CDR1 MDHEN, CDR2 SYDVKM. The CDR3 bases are TGTGCCAGCAGTTTTCCGGCGGGGGTCAATGAGCAGTTCTTC. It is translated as CASSFPAGVNEQFF. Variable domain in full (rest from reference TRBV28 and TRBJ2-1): DVKVTQSSRYLVKRTGEKVFLECVQDMDHENMFWYRQDPGLGLRLIYFSYDVKMKEKGDIPEGYSVSREKKERFSLILESASTNQTSMYLCASSFPAGVNEQFFGPGTRLTVL.

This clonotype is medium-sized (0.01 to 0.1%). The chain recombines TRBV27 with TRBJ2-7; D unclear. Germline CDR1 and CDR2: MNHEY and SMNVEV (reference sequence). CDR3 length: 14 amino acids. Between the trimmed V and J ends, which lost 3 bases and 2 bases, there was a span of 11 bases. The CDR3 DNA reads TGTGCCAGCAGTTTTGGCGTCAGCCCCTACGAGCAGTACTTC. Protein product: CASSFGVSPYEQYF.

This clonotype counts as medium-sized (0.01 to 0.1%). CDR3 sequence reads: CASSLWETPNTGELFF. For the CDR3, the DNA is TGTGCCAGCAGTTTGTGGGAAACTCCGAACACCGGGGAGCTGTTTTTT. This chain uses TRBV12-3 or TRBV12-4 with TRBJ2-2; D not resolved. V was shortened by 3 bases and J by 0 bases, with 11 bases between the two germline ends. The length of the CDR3 is 16 residues.

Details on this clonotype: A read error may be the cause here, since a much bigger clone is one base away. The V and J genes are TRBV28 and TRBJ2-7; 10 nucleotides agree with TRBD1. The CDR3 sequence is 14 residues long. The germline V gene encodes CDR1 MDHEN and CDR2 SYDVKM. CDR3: CASRPGQGTYGQYF. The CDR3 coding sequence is TGTGCCAGCCGTCCGGGACAGGGGACATACGGGCAGTACTTC.

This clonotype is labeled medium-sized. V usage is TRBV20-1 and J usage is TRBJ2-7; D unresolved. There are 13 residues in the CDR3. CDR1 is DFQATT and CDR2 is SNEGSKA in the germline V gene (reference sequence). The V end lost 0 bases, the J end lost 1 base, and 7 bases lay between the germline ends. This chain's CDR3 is CSAREFTSYEQYF. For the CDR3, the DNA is TGCAGTGCTAGAGAGTTCACATCCTACGAGCAGTACTTC.

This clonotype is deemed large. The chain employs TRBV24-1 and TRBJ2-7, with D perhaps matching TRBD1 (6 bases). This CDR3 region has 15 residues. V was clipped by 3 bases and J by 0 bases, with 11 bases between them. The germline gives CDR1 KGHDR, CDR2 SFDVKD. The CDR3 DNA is TGTGCCACCAGTGATCCAGGGGCTAGCTCCTACGAGCAGTACTTC. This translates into CATSDPGASSYEQYF.

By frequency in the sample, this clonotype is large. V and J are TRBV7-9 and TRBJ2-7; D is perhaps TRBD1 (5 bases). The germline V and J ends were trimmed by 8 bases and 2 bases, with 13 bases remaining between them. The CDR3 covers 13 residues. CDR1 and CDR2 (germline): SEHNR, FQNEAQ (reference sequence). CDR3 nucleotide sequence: TGTGCCAGCTTGGGTTTGGGGCCCTACGAGCAGTACTTC. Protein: CASLGLGPYEQYF.

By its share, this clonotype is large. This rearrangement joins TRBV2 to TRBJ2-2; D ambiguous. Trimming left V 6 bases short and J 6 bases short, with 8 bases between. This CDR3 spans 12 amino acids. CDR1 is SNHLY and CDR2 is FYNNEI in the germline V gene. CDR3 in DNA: TGTGCCAGCAGCGCCTTCTCCGGGGAGCTGTTTTTT. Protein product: CASSAFSGELFF.

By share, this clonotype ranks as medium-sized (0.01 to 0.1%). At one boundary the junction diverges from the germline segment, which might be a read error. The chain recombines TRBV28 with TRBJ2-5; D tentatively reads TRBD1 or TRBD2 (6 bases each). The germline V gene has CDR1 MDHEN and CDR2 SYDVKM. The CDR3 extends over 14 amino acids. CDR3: CASRSTRGDETRYF. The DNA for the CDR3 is TGTGCCAGCAGAAGCACTAGGGGGGATGAGACCCGGTACTTC.

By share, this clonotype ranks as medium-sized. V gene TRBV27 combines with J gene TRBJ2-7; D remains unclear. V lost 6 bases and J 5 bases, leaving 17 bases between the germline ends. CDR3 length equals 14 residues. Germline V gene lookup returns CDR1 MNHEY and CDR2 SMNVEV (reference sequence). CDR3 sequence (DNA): TGTGCCAGCAGACCGATTTGGGATGGCCACGAGCAGTACTTC. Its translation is CASRPIWDGHEQYF.

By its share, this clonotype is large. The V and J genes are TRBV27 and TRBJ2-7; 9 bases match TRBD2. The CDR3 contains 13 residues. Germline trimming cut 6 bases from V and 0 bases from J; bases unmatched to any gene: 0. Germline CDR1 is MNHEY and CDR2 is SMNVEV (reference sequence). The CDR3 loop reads CASRAGGSYEQYF. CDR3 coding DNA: TGTGCCAGCAGAGCGGGGGGCTCCTACGAGCAGTACTTC.

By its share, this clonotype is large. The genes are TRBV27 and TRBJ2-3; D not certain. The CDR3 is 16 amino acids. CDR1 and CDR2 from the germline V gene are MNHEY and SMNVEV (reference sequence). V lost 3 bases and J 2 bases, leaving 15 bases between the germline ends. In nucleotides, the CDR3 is TGTGCCAGCAGTTTTCGGGCAGTCCGGCTCACAGATACGCAGTATTTT. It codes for CASSFRAVRLTDTQYF.

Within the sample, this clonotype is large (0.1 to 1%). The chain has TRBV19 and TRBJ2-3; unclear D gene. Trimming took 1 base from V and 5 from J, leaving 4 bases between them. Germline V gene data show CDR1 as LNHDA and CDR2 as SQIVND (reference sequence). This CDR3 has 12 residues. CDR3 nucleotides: TGTGCCAGTAGTATAGGAGGAGATACGCAGTATTTT. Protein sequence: CASSIGGDTQYF.

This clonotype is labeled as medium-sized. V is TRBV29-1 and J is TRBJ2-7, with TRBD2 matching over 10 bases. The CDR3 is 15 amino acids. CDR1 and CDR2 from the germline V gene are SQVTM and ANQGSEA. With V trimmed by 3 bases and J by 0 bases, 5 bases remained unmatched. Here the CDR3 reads CSVDLLAGVSYEQYF. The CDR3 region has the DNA TGCAGCGTTGATCTCCTAGCGGGAGTCTCCTACGAGCAGTACTTC.

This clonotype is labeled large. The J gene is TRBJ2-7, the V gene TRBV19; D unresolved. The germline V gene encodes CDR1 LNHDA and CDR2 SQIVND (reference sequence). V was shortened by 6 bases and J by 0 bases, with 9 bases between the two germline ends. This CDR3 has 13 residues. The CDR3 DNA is TGTGCCAGTAGCTCACCGAGCTCCTACGAGCAGTACTTC. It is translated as CASSSPSSYEQYF.

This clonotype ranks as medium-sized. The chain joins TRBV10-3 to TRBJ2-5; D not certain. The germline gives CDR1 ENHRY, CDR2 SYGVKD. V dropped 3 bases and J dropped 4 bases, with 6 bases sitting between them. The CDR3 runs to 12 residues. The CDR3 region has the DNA TGTGCCATCAGTGACTCGTTAGAGACCCAGTACTTC. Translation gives CAISDSLETQYF.